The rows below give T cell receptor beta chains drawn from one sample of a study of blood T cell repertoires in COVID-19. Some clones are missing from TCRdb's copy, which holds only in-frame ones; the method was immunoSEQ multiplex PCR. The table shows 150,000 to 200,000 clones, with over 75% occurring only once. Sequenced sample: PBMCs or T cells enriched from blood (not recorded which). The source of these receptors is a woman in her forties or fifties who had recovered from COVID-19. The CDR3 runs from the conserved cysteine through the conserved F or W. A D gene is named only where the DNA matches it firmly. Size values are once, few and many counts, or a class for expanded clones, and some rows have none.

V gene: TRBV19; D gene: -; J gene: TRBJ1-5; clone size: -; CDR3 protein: CASISGSGNQPQHF; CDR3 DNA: TGTGCCAGTATCTCAGGGTCGGGCAATCAGCCCCAGCATTTT
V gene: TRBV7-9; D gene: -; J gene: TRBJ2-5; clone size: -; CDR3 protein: CASSFSSGFQETQYF; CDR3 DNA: TGTGCCAGCAGCTTTAGTAGCGGATTCCAAGAGACCCAGTACTTC
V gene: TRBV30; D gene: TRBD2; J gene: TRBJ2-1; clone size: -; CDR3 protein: CAWSVGLAGGPVNEQFF; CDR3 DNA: TGTGCCTGGAGTGTAGGACTAGCGGGGGGGCCGGTGAATGAGCAGTTCTTC
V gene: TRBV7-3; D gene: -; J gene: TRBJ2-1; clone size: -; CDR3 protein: CASSDTASFYNEQFF; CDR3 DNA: TGTGCCAGCAGCGATACAGCTTCATTTTACAATGAGCAGTTCTTC
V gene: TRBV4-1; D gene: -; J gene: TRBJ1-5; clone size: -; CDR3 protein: CASSQPTGFSGNQPQHF; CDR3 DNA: TGCGCCAGCAGCCAACCCACAGGGTTCTCTGGCAATCAGCCCCAGCATTTT
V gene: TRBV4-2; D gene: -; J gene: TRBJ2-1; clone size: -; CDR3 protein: CASSQVGEVSYNEQFF; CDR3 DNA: TGTGCCAGCAGCCAAGTGGGGGAGGTCTCCTACAATGAGCAGTTCTTC
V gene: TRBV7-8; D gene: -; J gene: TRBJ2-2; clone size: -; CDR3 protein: CASSLAEGNPNTGELFF; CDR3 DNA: TGTGCCAGCAGCTTAGCGGAGGGGAACCCGAACACCGGGGAGCTGTTTTTT
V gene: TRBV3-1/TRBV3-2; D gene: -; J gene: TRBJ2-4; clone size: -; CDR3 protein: CASSQMFDIQYF; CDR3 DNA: TGTGCCAGCAGCCAAATGTTCGACATTCAGTACTTC
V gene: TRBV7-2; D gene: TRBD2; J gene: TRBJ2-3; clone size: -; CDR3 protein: CASSLTLAGGPPQYF; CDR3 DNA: TGTGCCAGCAGCTTAACCCTAGCGGGGGGGCCTCCGCAGTATTTT
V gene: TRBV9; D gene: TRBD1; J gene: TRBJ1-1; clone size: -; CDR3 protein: CASSAYRGEGTEAFF; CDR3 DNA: TGTGCCAGCAGCGCATACAGGGGTGAAGGCACTGAAGCTTTCTTT
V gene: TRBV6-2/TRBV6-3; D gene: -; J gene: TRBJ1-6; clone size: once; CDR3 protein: CASSYSTGRASPLHF; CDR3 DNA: TGTGCCAGCAGTTACTCGACCGGCAGGGCTTCACCCCTCCACTTT
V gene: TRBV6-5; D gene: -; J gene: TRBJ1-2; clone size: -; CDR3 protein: CASSYSGARWTYGYTF; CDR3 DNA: TGTGCCAGCAGTTACTCGGGGGCCCGTTGGACCTATGGCTACACCTTC
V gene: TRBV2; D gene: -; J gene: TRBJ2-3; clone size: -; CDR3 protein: CASKGGEFGTQYF; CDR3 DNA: TGTGCCAGCAAGGGAGGAGAGTTTGGTACGCAGTATTTT
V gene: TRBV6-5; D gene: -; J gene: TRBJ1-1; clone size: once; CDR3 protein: CASTGVGSEAFF; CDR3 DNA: TGTGCCAGCACAGGGGTTGGCTCTGAAGCTTTCTTT
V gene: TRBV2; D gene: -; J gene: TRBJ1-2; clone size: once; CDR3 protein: CASSGHRPGYTF; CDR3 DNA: TGTGCCAGCAGTGGACACCGACCTGGCTACACCTTC
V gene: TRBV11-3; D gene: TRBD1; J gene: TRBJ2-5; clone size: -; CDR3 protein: CASSLGDRDQETQYF; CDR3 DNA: TGTGCCAGCAGCTTAGGGGACAGAGACCAAGAGACCCAGTACTTC
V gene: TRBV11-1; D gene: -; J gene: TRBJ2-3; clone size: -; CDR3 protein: CASSLASNTDTQYF; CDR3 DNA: TGTGCCAGCAGCTTAGCGAGTAATACAGATACGCAGTATTTT
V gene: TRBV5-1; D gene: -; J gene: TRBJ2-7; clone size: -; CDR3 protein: CASSLGGLPQWEQYF; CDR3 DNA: TGCGCCAGCAGCTTGGGGGGACTGCCACAATGGGAGCAGTACTTC
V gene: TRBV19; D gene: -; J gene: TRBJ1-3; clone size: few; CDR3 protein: CASSGTTGNTIYF; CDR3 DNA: TGTGCCAGTAGCGGTACTACTGGAAACACCATATATTTT
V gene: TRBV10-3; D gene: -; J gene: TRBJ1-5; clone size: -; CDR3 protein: CAIGTNNQPQHF; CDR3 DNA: TGTGCCATCGGGACAAACAATCAGCCCCAGCATTTT
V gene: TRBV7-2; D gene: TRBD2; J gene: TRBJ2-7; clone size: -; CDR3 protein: CASSLLPPSGGPSYEQYF; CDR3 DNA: TGTGCCAGCAGCTTACTACCTCCTAGCGGGGGGCCCTCCTACGAGCAGTACTTC
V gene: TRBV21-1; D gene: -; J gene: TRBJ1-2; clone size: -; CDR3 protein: CASSKGQGGYGYTF; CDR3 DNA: TGTGCCAGCAGCAAAGGACAGGGCGGCTATGGCTACACCTTC